Described below is a single T cell receptor beta chain sequence and its context. Under the authors' procedure: Reference gene primers were amplified, and this amplification served to estimate nucleated cell counts. The assay was immunoSEQ multiplex PCR, and TCRdb's table has in-frame clones only and misses some. That table gives V, J and clone size, and the DNA gave D and trimming. Seen here are 100,000 to 150,000 clones, over 75% observed once, and the top ten hold 15% to 20%. The data originate from a study of blood T cell repertoires in COVID-19. Looking at the study overall: Sample material is recorded as cDNA or gDNA derived from T cells, B-cell-depleted T cells, or PBMCs.

V was trimmed by 7 bases and J by 8 bases, leaving 17 bases between them. This CDR3 has 12 amino acids. The germline gives CDR1 SQVTM, CDR2 ANQGSEA. The sample was peripheral blood. The chain joins TRBV29-1 to TRBJ1-1, with D perhaps TRBD1 (6 bases). This sequence was found in a man aged 25 to 40 with COVID-19, enrolled during active disease. CDR3 coding DNA: TGCAGCGGCCCCGAGGACAGTAAAGAAGCTTTCTTT. Its translation: CSGPEDSKEAFF.